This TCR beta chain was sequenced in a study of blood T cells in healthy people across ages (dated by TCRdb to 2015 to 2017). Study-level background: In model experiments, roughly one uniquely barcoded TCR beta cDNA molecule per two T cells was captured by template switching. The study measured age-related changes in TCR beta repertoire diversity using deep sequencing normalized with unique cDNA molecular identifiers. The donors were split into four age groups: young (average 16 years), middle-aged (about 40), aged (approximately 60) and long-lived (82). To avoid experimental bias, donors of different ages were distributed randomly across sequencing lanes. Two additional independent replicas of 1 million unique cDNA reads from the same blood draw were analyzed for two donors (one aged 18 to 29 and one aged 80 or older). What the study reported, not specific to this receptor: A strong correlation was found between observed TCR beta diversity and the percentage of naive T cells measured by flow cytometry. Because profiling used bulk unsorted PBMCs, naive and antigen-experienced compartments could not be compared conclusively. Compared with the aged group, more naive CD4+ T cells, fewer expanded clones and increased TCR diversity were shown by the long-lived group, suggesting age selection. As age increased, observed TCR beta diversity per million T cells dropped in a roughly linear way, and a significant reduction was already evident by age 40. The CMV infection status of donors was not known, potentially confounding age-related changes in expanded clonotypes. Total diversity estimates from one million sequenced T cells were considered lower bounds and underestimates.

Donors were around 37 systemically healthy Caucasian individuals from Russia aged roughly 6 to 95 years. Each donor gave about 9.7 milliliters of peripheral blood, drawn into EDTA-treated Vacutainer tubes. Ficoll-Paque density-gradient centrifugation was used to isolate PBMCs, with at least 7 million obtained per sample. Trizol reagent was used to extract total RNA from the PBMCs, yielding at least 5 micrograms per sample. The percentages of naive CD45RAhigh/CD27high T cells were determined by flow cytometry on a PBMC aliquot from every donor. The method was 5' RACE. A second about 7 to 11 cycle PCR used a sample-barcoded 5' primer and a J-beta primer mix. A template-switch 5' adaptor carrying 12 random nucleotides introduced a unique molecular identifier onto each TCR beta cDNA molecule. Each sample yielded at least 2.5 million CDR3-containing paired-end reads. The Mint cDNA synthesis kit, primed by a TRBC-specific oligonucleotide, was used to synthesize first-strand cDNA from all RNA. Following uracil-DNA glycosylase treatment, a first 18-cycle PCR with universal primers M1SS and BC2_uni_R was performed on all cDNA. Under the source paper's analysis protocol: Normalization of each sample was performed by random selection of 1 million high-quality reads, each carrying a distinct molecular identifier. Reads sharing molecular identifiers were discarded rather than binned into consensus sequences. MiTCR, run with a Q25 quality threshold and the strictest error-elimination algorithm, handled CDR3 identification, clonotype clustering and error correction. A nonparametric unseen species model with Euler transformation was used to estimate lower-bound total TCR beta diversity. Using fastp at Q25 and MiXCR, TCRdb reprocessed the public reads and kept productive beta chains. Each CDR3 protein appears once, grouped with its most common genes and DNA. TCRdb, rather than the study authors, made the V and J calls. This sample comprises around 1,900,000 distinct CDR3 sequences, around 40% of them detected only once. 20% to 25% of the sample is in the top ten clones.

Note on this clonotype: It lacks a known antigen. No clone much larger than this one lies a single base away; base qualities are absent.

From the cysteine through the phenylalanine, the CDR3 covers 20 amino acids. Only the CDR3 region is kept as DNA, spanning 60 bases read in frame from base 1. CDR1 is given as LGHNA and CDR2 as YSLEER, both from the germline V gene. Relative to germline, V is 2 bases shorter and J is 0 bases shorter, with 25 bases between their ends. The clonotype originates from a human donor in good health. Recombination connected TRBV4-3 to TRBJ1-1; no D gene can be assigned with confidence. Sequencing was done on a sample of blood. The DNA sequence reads TGCGCCAGCAGCCAACGACCGAAAGGTCCGGAATCCGCAATGAACACTGAAGCTTTCTTT. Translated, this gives CASSQRPKGPESAMNTEAFF.